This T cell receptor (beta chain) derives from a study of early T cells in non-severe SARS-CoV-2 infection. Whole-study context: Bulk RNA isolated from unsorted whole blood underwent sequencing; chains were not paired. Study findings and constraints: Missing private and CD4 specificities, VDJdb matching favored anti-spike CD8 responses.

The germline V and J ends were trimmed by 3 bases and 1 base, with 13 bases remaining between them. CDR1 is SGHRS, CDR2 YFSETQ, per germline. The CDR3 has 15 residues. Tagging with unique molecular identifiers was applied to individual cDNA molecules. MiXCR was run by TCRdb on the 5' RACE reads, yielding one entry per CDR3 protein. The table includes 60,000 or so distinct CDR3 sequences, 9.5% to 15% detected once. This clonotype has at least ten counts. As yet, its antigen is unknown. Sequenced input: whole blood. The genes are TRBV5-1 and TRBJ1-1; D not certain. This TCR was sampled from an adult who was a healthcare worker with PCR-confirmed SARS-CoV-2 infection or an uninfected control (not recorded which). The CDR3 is CASSSTPMENTEAFF. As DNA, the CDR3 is TGCGCCAGCAGCTCGACCCCTATGGAGAACACTGAAGCTTTCTTT.